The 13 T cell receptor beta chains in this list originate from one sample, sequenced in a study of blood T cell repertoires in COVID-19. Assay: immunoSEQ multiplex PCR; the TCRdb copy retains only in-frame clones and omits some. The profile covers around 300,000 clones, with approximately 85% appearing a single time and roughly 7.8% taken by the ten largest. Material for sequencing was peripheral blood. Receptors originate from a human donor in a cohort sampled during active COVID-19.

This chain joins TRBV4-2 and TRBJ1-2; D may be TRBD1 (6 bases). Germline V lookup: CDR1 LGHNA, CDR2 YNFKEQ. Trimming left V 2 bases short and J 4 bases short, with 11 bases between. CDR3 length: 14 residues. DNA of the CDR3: TGTGCCAGCAGCCAACGGACAGTCCCCTATGGCTACACCTTC. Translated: CASSQRTVPYGYTF.

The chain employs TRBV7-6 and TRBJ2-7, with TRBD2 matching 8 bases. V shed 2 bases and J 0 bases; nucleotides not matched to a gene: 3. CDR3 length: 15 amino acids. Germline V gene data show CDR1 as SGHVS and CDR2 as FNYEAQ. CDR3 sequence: CASSLTSGYSYEQYF. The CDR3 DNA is TGTGCCAGCAGCTTAACTAGCGGATACTCCTACGAGCAGTACTTC.

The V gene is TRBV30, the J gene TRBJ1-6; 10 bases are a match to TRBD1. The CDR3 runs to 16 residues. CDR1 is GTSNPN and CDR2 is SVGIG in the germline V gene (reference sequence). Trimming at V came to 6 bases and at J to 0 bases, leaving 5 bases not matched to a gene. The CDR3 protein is CACRDRGTSYNSPLHF. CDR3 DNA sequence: TGTGCCTGTAGGGACAGGGGTACCTCCTATAATTCACCCCTCCACTTT.

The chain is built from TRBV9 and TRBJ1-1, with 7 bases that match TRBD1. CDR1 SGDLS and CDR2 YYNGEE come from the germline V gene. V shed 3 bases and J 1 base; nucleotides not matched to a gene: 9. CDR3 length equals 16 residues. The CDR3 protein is CASSADRVVGNTEAFF. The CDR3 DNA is TGTGCCAGCAGCGCCGACAGGGTCGTAGGGAACACTGAAGCTTTCTTT. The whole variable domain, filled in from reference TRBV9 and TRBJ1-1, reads DSGVTQTPKHLITATGQRVTLRCSPRSGDLSVYWYQQSLDQGLQFLIQYYNGEERAKGNILERFSAQQFPDLHSELNLSSLELGDSALYFCASSADRVVGNTEAFFGQGTRLTVV.

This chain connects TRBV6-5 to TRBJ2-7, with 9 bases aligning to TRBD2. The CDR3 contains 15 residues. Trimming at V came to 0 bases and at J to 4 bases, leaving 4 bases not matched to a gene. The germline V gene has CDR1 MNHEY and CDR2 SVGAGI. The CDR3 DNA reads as TGTGCCAGCAGTTACTCGGGGACTAGCTTGTACGAGCAGTACTTC. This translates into CASSYSGTSLYEQYF.

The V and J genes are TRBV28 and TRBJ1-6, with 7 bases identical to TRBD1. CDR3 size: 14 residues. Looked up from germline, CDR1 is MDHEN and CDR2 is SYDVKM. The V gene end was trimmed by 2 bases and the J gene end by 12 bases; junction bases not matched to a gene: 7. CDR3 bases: TGTGCCAGCAGTTTAGGGACAGCTACTGGACCCCTCCACTTT. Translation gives CASSLGTATGPLHF.

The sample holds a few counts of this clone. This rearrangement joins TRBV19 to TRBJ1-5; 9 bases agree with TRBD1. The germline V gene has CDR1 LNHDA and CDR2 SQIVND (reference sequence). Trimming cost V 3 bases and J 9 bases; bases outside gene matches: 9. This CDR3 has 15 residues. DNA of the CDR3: TGTGCCAGTAGTATTATAACAGGGGGCAGGCCGCCCCAGCATTTT. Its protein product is CASSIITGGRPPQHF.

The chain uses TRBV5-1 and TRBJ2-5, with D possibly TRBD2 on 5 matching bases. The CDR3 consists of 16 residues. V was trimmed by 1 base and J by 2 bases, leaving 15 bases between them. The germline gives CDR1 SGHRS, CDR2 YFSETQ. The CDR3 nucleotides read TGCGCCAGCAGCTTGACCGGGATTTCGGAACAAGAGACCCAGTACTTC. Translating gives CASSLTGISEQETQYF.

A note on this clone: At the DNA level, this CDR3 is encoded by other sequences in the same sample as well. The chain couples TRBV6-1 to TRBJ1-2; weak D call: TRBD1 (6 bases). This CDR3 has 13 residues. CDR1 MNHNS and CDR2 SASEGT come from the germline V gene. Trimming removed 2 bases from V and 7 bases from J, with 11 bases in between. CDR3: CASSERGAGGYTF. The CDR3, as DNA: TGTGCCAGCAGTGAACGGGGGGCGGGTGGCTACACCTTC.

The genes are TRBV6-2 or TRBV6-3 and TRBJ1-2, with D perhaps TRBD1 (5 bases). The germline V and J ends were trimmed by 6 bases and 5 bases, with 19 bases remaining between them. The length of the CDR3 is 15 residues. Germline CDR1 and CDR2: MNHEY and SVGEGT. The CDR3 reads CASSRPLTARYGYTF. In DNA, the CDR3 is TGTGCCAGCAGCCGACCCCTGACAGCTAGATATGGCTACACCTTC.

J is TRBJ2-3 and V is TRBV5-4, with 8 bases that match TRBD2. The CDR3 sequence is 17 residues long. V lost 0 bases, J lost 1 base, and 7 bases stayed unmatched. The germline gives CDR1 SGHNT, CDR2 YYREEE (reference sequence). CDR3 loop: CASSLAPGSGGTDTQYF. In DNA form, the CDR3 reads TGTGCCAGCAGCTTGGCCCCAGGTAGCGGGGGCACAGATACGCAGTATTTT.

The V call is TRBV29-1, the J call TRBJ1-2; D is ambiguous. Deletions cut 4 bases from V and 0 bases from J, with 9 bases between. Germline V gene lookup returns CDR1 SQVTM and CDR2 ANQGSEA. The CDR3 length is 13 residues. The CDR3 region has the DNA TGCAGCGTTGCGGCGGCAGCTAACTATGGCTACACCTTC. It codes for CSVAAAANYGYTF. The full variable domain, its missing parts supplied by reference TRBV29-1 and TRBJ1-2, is SAVISQKPSRDICQRGTSLTIQCQVDSQVTMMFWYRQQPGQSLTLIATANQGSEATYESGFVIDKFPISRPNLTFSTLTVSNMSPEDSSIYLCSVAAAANYGYTFGSGTRLTVV.

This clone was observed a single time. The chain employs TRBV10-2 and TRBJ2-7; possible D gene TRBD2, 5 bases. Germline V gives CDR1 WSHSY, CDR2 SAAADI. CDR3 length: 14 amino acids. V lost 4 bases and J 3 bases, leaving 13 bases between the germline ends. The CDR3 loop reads CASSVGGSLYEQYF. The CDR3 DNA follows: TGCGCCAGCAGTGTAGGAGGCAGCCTCTACGAGCAGTACTTC.